A single sample is the source of the 20 T cell receptor beta chains below, sequenced in a study of post-analysis software for immune sequencing data. General study results and limits: Among a few TRBV segments more frequent in patients than controls were TRBV5-6, TRBV5-1 and TRBV20-1.

The antigens these receptors bind are not known. Researchers reported that TCR beta cDNA libraries carried unique molecular identifiers. TCRdb ran MiXCR on the PCR reads and lists one entry per CDR3 protein. The table lists roughly 540,000 distinct CDR3 sequences, approximately 31% of them singletons, with 4.5% to 7.5% in the top ten. The sample was blood. The receptors were sampled from a girl younger than 18 with multiple sclerosis.

In this sample, this clonotype turned up a few times. The chain links TRBV29-1 to TRBJ2-3, with a tentative D call TRBD2 (7 bases). V was trimmed by 3 bases and J by 0 bases, leaving 19 bases between them. The V gene's germline CDR1 is SQVTM and CDR2 ANQGSEA. This CDR3 is built from 17 residues. CDR3: CSVDGGDILSSTDTQYF. CDR3 DNA: TGCAGCGTTGATGGGGGGGACATATTATCTAGCACAGATACGCAGTATTTT.

This clonotype was detected only a few times. V is TRBV3-1 and J is TRBJ1-6; 7 bases agree with TRBD1. Per the germline V gene, CDR1 is LGHDT and CDR2 is YNNKEL (reference sequence). The CDR3 is made up of 16 amino acids. The junction had 5 bases not matched to a gene; V was cut back by 1 base and J by 5 bases. The CDR3 spells CASSQGSGQDNSPLHF. As DNA, the CDR3 is TGTGCCAGCAGCCAAGGATCCGGACAGGATAATTCACCCCTCCACTTT.

This clonotype occurred a few times. This rearrangement joins TRBV11-2 to TRBJ2-3; D not resolved. Per germline, CDR1 SGHAT and CDR2 FQNNGV. V lost 5 bases, J lost 6 bases, and 6 bases lay in between. There are 11 residues in the CDR3. CDR3 residues: CASSRWDTQYF. The CDR3 DNA reads as TGTGCCAGCAGCCGGTGGGATACGCAGTATTTT.

As to this clonotype: No conserved phenylalanine or tryptophan is present at the end of the CDR3, so a read error is the likely explanation. The V and J genes are TRBV10-3 and TRBJ2-2, with TRBD2 matching 9 bases. The CDR3 totals 16 residues. V was clipped by 3 bases and J by 7 bases; unmatched bases: 9. The V gene's germline CDR1 is ENHRY and CDR2 SYGVKD. CDR3: CAISEISASGDGELFV. In DNA, the CDR3 is TGTGCCATCAGTGAAATCTCGGCTAGCGGGGACGGGGAGCTGTTTGTT.

This clonotype was seen only a few times. The chain employs TRBV20-1 and TRBJ2-7; 11 nucleotides agree with TRBD1. CDR1 is DFQATT and CDR2 is SNEGSKA in the germline V gene (reference sequence). V shed 1 base, J shed 3 bases, and the junction held 5 bases outside the gene matches. The CDR3 covers 15 residues. The CDR3 sequence: CSARAPGQGDYEQYF. DNA for the CDR3: TGCAGTGCTAGAGCCCCGGGACAGGGGGACTACGAGCAGTACTTC.

In this sample, this clonotype turned up a few times. This chain uses TRBV20-1 with TRBJ2-7, with D possibly called TRBD1 or TRBD2 (6 bases each). The length of the CDR3 is 13 residues. CDR1 is DFQATT and CDR2 is SNEGSKA in the germline V gene (reference sequence). Trimming took off 6 bases at V and 2 bases at J, with 14 bases between the two ends. The CDR3 DNA is TGCAGTGCCACCCGGGGGCCCGCCTACGAGCAGTACTTC. This encodes CSATRGPAYEQYF.

The V gene is TRBV5-1, the J gene TRBJ2-7, with TRBD1 matching 9 bases. Matching the DNA end better, TRBJ2-5 makes the J call doubtful. The CDR3 totals 14 residues. In germline, CDR1 is SGHRS, CDR2 YFSETQ. In DNA, the CDR3 is TGCGCCAGCAGCTCACCGGGACAGGGAAAGACCCAGTACTTC. Protein product: CASSSPGQGKTQYF.

This sequence joins TRBV19 and TRBJ1-5; TRBD1 matches at 8 bases. The germline V gene encodes CDR1 LNHDA and CDR2 SQIVND (reference sequence). With V trimmed by 6 bases and J by 1 base, 8 bases remained unmatched. The CDR3 spans 16 residues. The CDR3 loop reads CASSIPGGRSNQPQHF. The CDR3, as DNA: TGTGCCAGTAGCATCCCAGGGGGCAGGAGCAATCAGCCCCAGCATTTT.

The gene calls are TRBV28 and TRBJ1-2; maybe TRBD1 (6 bases). This CDR3 has 13 residues. CDR1 is MDHEN, CDR2 SYDVKM, per germline. V was shortened by 6 bases and J by 8 bases, with 16 bases between the two germline ends. The CDR3 reads CASSHRVSGGYTF. In DNA, the CDR3 is TGTGCCAGCAGCCACAGGGTATCGGGGGGCTACACCTTC.

This clonotype was counted only a few times. This chain connects TRBV12-3 or TRBV12-4 to TRBJ1-6, with D unclear. Trimming shortened V by 5 bases and J by 9 bases, and 11 bases separated the two germline ends. The CDR3 extends over 13 amino acids. The CDR3 sequence: CASSKTTGSPLHF. In DNA, the CDR3 is TGTGCCAGCAGTAAGACTACGGGTTCACCCCTCCACTTT.

The CDR3 DNA sequence: TGCAGCGTTCTGTGGAAGCGGGACACTGAAGCTTTCTTT. Translating it yields CSVLWKRDTEAFF. The chain joins TRBV29-1 to TRBJ1-1; no clear D. Germline lookup yields CDR1 SQVTM and CDR2 ANQGSEA. CDR3 length equals 13 residues. Trimming removed 5 bases from V and 3 bases from J, with 13 bases in between.

The rearrangement joins TRBV24-1 to TRBJ2-1; possibly TRBD1 for D (6 bases). The CDR3 has 13 residues. Germline CDR1 and CDR2: KGHDR and SFDVKD. Trimming stripped 6 bases from V and 3 bases from J, with 8 bases between. The CDR3, as DNA: TGTGCCACCAGTCCACAGGGCTACAATGAGCAGTTCTTC. It codes for CATSPQGYNEQFF.

The rearrangement joins TRBV3-1 to TRBJ2-5, with D possibly TRBD2 on 6 matching bases. This CDR3 has 14 residues. Germline-derived CDR1 and CDR2 are LGHDT and YNNKEL (reference sequence). V was trimmed by 2 bases and J by 2 bases, leaving 9 bases between them. The CDR3 DNA follows: TGTGCCAGCAGCCAACGCGGGACGCAAGAGACCCAGTACTTC. It is translated as CASSQRGTQETQYF.

This clonotype was counted many times. The chain has TRBV12-3 or TRBV12-4 and TRBJ2-1; no firm D call. V lost 7 bases to trimming and J lost 5 bases, with 18 bases between them. The CDR3 totals 15 residues. This CDR3 reads CASKPSNLQDNEQFF. For the CDR3, the DNA is TGTGCCAGCAAACCCTCCAACCTACAAGACAATGAGCAGTTCTTC.

This chain connects TRBV4-1 to TRBJ2-3, with 10 positions matching TRBD2. V lost 1 base to trimming and J lost 1 base; unmatched junction nucleotides: 8. This CDR3 comprises 18 residues. Germline V gene sequence: CDR1 MGHRA, CDR2 YSYEKL. DNA for the CDR3: TGCGCCAGCAGCCAAGTCCACCCCGGGACTAGCGGCACAGATACGCAGTATTTT. Translated: CASSQVHPGTSGTDTQYF.

This clonotype was seen more than once but under ten times. This rearrangement joins TRBV12-3 or TRBV12-4 to TRBJ1-1; unclear D gene. V dropped 6 bases and J dropped 3 bases, with 5 bases sitting between them. CDR3 length equals 11 residues. The CDR3 sequence is CASSQDTEAFF. The CDR3, as DNA: TGTGCCAGCAGCCAGGACACTGAAGCTTTCTTT.

The rearrangement joins TRBV5-1 to TRBJ2-3, with 10 bases lining up with TRBD2. CDR1 and CDR2 (germline): SGHRS, YFSETQ. V shed 4 bases, J shed 4 bases, and the junction held 3 bases outside the gene matches. The CDR3 is 14 residues long. CDR3: CASSVTSGADTQYF. The CDR3, as DNA: TGCGCCAGCAGCGTCACTAGCGGGGCAGATACGCAGTATTTT.

The table lists this clonotype with a count of one. This chain uses TRBV5-5 with TRBJ2-3; 11 bases agree with TRBD2. The CDR3 is 16 amino acids. V trimming: 3 bases; J trimming: 6 bases; junction bases outside the gene matches: 9. Germline CDR1 reads SGHKS; CDR2 reads YYEKEE (reference sequence). CDR3 region: CASSSIAGGTGDTQYF. CDR3 nucleotides: TGTGCCAGCAGCTCTATAGCGGGGGGGACTGGGGATACGCAGTATTTT.

The chain joins TRBV5-1 to TRBJ2-3; a possible D gene is TRBD2 (5 bases). This CDR3 is built from 15 residues. Trimming pared 2 bases from V and 0 bases from J, leaving 10 bases between. CDR1 and CDR2 from the germline V gene are SGHRS and YFSETQ. DNA of the CDR3: TGCGCCAGCAGCTTAGGAGCGGTTAGCACAGATACGCAGTATTTT. Encoded protein: CASSLGAVSTDTQYF.

This clonotype turned up a few times. The chain has TRBV5-1 and TRBJ2-3; D possibly corresponds to TRBD2 (6 bases). Germline lookup yields CDR1 SGHRS and CDR2 YFSETQ. The CDR3 is 16 residues long. Trimming left V 0 bases short and J 0 bases short, with 11 bases between. The CDR3 nucleotides read TGCGCCAGCAGCTTGGTTGGCGGGGCAAGCACAGATACGCAGTATTTT. This encodes CASSLVGGASTDTQYF.